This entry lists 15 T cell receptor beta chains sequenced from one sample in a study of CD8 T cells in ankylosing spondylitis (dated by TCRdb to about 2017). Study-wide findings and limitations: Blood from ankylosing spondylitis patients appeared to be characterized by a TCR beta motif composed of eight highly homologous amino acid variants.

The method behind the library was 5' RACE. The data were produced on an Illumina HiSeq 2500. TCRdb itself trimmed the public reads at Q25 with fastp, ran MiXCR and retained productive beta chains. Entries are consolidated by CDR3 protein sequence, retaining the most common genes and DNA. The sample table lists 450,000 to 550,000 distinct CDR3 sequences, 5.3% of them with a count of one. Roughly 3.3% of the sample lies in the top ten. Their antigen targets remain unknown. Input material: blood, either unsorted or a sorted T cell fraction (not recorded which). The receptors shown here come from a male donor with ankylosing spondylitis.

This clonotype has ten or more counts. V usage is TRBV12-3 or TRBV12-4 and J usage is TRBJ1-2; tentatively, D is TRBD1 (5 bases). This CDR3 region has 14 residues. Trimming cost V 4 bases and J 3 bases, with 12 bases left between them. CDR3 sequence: CASSSGLVDYGYTF. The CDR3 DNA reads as TGTGCCAGCAGTTCAGGGTTGGTGGACTATGGCTACACCTTC.

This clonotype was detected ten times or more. The CDR3 nucleotides are TGCAGCGTTGAGGATAGCGGGAGTCGTTCCTACGAGCAGTACTTC. Protein product: CSVEDSGSRSYEQYF. The chain carries TRBV29-1 and TRBJ2-7; TRBD2 matches at 9 bases. In germline, CDR1 is SQVTM, CDR2 ANQGSEA. The CDR3 spans 15 residues. With 3 bases clipped from V and 1 base from J, the junction kept 7 bases outside the gene matches.

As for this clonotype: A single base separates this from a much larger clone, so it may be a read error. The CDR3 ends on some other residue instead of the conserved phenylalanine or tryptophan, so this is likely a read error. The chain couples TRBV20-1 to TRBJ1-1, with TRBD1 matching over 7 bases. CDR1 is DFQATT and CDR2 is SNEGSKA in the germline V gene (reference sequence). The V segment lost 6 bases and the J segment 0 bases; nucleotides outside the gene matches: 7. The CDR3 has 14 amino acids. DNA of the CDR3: TGCAGTGCGCAAACAGGGGCCCTGAACACTGAAGCTTTCTCT. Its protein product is CSAQTGALNTEAFS.

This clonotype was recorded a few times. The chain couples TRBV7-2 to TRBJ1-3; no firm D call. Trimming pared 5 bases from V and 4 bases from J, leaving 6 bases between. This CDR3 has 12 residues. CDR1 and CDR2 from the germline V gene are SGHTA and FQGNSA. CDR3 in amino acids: CASSPIGNTIYF. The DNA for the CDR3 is TGTGCCAGCAGCCCGATCGGAAACACCATATATTTT.

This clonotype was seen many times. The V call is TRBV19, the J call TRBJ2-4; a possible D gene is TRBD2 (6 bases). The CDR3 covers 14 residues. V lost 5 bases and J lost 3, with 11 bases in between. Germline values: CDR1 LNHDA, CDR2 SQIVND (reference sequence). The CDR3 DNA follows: TGTGCCAGTAGTTCGGGGGACGTCAAAAACATTCAGTACTTC. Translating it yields CASSSGDVKNIQYF.

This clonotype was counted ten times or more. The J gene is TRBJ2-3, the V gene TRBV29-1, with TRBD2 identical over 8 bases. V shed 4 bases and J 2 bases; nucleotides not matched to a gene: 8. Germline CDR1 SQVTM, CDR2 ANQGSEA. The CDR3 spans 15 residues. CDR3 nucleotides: TGCAGCGTTGGTCGTGGAGCGGGAGCCACAGATACGCAGTATTTT. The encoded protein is CSVGRGAGATDTQYF.

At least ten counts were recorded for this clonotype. The CDR3 nucleotides are TGTGCCAGCAGCGTGACGACAGGGGGATACGAGCAGTACTTC. Protein sequence: CASSVTTGGYEQYF. The chain recombines TRBV9 with TRBJ2-7, with 9 bases aligning to TRBD1. The CDR3 length is 14 residues. The germline V gene encodes CDR1 SGDLS and CDR2 YYNGEE. Trimming removed 2 bases from V and 4 bases from J; junction bases left unmatched: 4.

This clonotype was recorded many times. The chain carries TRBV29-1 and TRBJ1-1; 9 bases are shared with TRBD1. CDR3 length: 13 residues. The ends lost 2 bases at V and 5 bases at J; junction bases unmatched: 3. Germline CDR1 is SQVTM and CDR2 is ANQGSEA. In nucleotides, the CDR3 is TGCAGCGTTGAAACAGGGGGCTTGACTGAAGCTTTCTTT. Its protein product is CSVETGGLTEAFF.

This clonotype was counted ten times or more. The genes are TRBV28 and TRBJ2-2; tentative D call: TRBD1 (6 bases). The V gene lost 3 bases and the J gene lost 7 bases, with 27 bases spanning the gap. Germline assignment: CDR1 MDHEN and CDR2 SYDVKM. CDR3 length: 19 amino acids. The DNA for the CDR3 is TGTGCCAGCAGTTTTGGGTTGAGGTGGGGGCCAGGAGAAGGCGGGGAGCTGTTTTTT. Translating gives CASSFGLRWGPGEGGELFF.

The CDR3 region has the DNA TGTGCCTGGAGTGTACGGCTTGCAACTAATGAAAAACTGTTTTTT. Its translation is CAWSVRLATNEKLFF. The V call is TRBV30, the J call TRBJ1-4, with no clear D. Germline CDR1 and CDR2: GTSNPN and SVGIG (reference sequence). V gave up 0 bases and J gave up 0 bases, with 8 bases separating them. The CDR3 sequence is 15 residues long. Full variable domain (rest looked up from reference TRBV30 and TRBJ1-4): SQTIHQWPATLVQPVGSPLSLECTVEGTSNPNLYWYRQAAGRGLQLLFYSVGIGQISSEVPQNLSASRPQDRQFILSSKKLLLSDSGFYLCAWSVRLATNEKLFFGSGTQLSVL.

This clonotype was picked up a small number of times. CDR3 DNA sequence: TGTGCCAGCAGAACCACTAGGTGGAATGAGCAGTTCTTC. Translating it yields CASRTTRWNEQFF. This sequence joins TRBV12-3 or TRBV12-4 and TRBJ2-1, with TRBD2 as a possible D gene (5 bases). This CDR3 spans 13 amino acids. V shed 6 bases and J shed 7 bases, with 13 bases lying between them.

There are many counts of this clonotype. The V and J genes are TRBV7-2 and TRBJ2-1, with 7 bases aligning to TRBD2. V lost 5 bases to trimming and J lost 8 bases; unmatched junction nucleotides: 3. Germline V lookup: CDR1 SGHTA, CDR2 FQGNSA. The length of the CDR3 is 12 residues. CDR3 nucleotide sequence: TGTGCCAGCAGCCGACGGGGGGATGAGCAGTTCTTC. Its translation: CASSRRGDEQFF.

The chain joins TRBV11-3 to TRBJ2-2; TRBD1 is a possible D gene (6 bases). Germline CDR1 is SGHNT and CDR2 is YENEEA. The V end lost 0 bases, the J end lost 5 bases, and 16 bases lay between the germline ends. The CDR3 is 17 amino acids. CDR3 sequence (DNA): TGTGCCAGCAGCTTAGATGGAGGACAGAGGGGAACCGGGGAGCTGTTTTTT. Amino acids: CASSLDGGQRGTGELFF.

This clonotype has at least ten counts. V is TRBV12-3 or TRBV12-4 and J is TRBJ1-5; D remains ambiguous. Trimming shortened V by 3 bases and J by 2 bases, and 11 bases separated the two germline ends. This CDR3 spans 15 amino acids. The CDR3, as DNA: TGTGCCAGCAGTTTGGTGTTATCGGGCAATCAGCCCCAGCATTTT. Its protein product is CASSLVLSGNQPQHF.

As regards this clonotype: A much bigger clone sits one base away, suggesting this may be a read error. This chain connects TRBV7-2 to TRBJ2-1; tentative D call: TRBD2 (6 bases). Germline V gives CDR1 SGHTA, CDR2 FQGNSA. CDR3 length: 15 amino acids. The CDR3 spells CASSRTQGGYNEQLF. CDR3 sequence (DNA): TGTGCCAGCAGCCGGACGCAGGGAGGATACAATGAGCAGCTCTTC.